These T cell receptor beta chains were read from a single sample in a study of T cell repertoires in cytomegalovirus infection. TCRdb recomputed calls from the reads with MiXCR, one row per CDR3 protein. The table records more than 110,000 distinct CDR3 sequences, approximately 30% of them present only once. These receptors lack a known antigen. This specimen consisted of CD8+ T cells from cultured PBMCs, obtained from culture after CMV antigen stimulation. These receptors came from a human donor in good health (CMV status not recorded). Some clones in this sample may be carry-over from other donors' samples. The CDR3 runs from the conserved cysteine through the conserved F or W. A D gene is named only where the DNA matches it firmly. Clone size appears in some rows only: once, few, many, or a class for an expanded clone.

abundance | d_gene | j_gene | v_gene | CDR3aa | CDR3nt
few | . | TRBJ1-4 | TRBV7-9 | CASSFPAATNEKLFF | TGTGCCAGCAGCTTCCCTGCGGCAACTAATGAAAAACTGTTTTTT
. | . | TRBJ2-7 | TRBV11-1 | CASSLVTELQEQYF | TGTGCCAGCAGCTTAGTTACGGAGCTCCAGGAGCAGTACTTC
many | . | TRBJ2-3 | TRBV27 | CASSPKWVDTQYF | TGTGCCAGCAGCCCAAAGTGGGTCGATACGCAGTATTTT
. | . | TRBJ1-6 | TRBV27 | CASSDNSYNSPLHF | TGTGCCAGCTCAGACAACTCCTATAATTCACCCCTCCACTTT
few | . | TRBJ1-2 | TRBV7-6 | CASSLASLGGGYTF | TGTGCCAGCAGCTTAGCGTCCTTGGGGGGTGGCTACACCTTC
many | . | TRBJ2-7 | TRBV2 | CASSEGTYEQYF | TGTGCCAGCAGTGAAGGGACCTACGAGCAGTACTTC
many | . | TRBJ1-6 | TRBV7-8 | CASSLLGRTGWYSPLHF | TGTGCCAGCAGCCTACTCGGTAGAACAGGGTGGTATTCACCCCTCCACTTT
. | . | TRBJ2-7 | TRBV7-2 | CASSLDGWTPSYEQYF | TGTGCCAGCAGCTTAGATGGCTGGACACCTTCCTACGAGCAGTACTTC
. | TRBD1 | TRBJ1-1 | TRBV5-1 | CASSTYGTGDMNTEAFF | TGCGCCAGCAGCACATACGGGACAGGCGATATGAACACTGAAGCTTTCTTT
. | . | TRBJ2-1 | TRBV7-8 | CASSPLGSVDEQFF | TGTGCCAGCAGCCCCCTTGGGTCGGTGGATGAGCAGTTCTTC
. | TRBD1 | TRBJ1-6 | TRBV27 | CASSLPPGQWSSYNSPLHF | TGTGCCAGCAGTTTACCGCCGGGACAGTGGAGCTCCTATAATTCACCCCTCCACTTT
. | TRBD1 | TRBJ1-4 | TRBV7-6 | CASSPDRDEKLFF | TGTGCCAGCAGCCCGGACAGGGATGAAAAACTGTTTTTT
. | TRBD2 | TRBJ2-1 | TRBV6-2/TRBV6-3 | CASSSETSGETIIDEQFF | TGTGCCAGCAGTTCGGAGACTAGCGGGGAGACCATAATAGATGAGCAGTTCTTC
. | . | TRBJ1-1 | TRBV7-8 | CASSVRDGWNTEAFF | TGTGCCAGCAGCGTCCGGGACGGATGGAACACTGAAGCTTTCTTT
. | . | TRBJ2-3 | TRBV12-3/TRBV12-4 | CASSLWGAGADTQYF | TGTGCCAGCAGTTTGTGGGGGGCCGGGGCAGATACGCAGTATTTT
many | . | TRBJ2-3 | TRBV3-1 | CASAALAGSTDTQYF | TGTGCCAGCGCTGCCCTGGCGGGAAGCACAGATACGCAGTATTTT
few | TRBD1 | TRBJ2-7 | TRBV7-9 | CASSTGTGRTYEQYF | TGTGCCAGCAGCACCGGGACAGGGCGAACCTACGAGCAGTACTTC
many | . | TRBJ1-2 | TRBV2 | CASRETPMGYGYTF | TGTGCCAGCAGGGAGACCCCGATGGGCTATGGCTACACCTTC
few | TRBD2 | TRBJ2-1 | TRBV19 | CASSIITSGGIYNEQFF | TGTGCCAGTAGTATCATCACTAGCGGGGGTATATACAATGAGCAGTTCTTC
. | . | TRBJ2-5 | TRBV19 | CASRSALEETQYF | TGTGCCAGTAGGTCAGCCCTGGAGGAGACCCAGTACTTC
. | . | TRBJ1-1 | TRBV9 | CASSVTGEGGGTEAFF | TGTGCCAGCAGCGTAACCGGAGAGGGCGGGGGCACTGAAGCTTTCTTT
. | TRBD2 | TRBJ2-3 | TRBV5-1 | CASSSGTISTDTQYF | TGCGCCAGCAGCTCCGGGACTATATCCACAGATACGCAGTATTTT
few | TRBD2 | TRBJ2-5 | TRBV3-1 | CASSPGTSGGQETQYF | TGTGCCAGCAGCCCAGGGACTAGCGGAGGCCAAGAGACCCAGTACTTC
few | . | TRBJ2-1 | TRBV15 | CATSDRDQSGQFF | TGTGCCACCAGCGATAGGGACCAATCTGGGCAGTTCTTC
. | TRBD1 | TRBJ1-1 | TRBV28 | CASSFRGQPRGTEAFF | TGTGCCAGCAGTTTCCGGGGACAGCCCCGGGGCACTGAAGCTTTCTTT
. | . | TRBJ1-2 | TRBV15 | CATSRDLADYGYTF | TGTGCCACCAGCAGAGATCTTGCGGACTATGGCTACACCTTC
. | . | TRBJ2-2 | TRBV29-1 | CSVGLKGANTGELFF | TGCAGCGTGGGGCTAAAGGGGGCGAACACCGGGGAGCTGTTTTTT
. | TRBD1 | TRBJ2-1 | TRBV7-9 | CASSLGTGAGNEQFF | TGTGCCAGCAGCCTTGGGACAGGGGCCGGCAATGAGCAGTTCTTC
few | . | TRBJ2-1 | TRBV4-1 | CASSQDSLGSYNEQFF | TGCGCCAGCAGCCAAGATTCCCTGGGGTCCTACAATGAGCAGTTCTTC
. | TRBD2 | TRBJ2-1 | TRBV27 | CASSLAKRGVYNEQFF | TGTGCCAGCAGTTTAGCCAAGCGGGGGGTTTACAATGAGCAGTTCTTC
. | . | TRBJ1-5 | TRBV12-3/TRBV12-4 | CASSLGGGLGQPQHF | TGTGCCAGCAGTTTAGGGGGGGGGCTCGGTCAGCCCCAGCATTTT
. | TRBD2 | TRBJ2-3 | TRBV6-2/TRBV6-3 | CASSYPSSGASTDTQYF | TGTGCCAGCAGTTACCCCTCGAGCGGGGCGAGCACAGATACGCAGTATTTT
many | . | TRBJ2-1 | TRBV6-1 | CASTYGAQYNEQFF | TGTGCCAGCACCTACGGGGCGCAGTACAATGAGCAGTTCTTC
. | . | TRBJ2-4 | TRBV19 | CASSWAGRAKNIQYF | TGTGCCAGTAGTTGGGCAGGAAGAGCCAAAAACATTCAGTACTTC
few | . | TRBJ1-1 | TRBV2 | CASSEPGNTEAFF | TGTGCCAGCAGTGAACCAGGGAACACTGAAGCTTTCTTT
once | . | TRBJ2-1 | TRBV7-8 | CASSLEGREQFF | TGTGCCAGCAGCTTAGAGGGGAGAGAGCAGTTCTTC
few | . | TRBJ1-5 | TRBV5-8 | CASSWDRGQPQHF | TGTGCCAGCAGCTGGGACCGAGGTCAGCCCCAGCATTTT
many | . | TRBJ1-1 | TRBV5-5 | CASSSQQANTEAFF | TGTGCCAGCAGCTCACAACAGGCTAACACTGAAGCTTTCTTT
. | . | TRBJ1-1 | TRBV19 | CASRPGDTNTEAFF | TGTGCCAGTAGACCGGGCGATACGAACACTGAAGCTTTCTTT
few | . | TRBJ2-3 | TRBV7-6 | CASSLLQGGDTQYF | TGTGCCAGCAGCTTATTACAGGGGGGGGATACGCAGTATTTT
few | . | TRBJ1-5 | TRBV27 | CASSLGTSGGSGNQPQHF | TGTGCCAGCAGTTTGGGGACGAGTGGGGGAAGCGGCAATCAGCCCCAGCATTTT